This TCR beta chain originates from a study of blood T cell repertoires in COVID-19 (TCRdb year 2020). Context from the whole study: Samples from collaborators originated in the United States, Italy and Spain and spanned both the acute and convalescent phases of COVID-19. Where available, HLA class I and class II types were obtained from metadata supplied by the sample provider rather than from assay-based typing. A de-identified subject ID, COVID-19 status, age in years and sex were almost always included in the sample metadata. The dataset comprised deeply sampled blood TCRbeta repertoires from subjects exposed to, actively infected with, or recovered from COVID-19. The repertoires were released in a freely available public database intended as a resource for research on the immune response to SARS-CoV-2. The prospective study material was composed of cDNA or gDNA derived from T cells, B-cell-depleted T cells, or PBMCs. The samples were drawn from the first 160 participants of the ongoing ImmuneRACE study and from some 1,300 subjects provided by 6 global collaborators. What the study reported, not specific to this receptor: Clinical and demographic metadata were provided uncurated, with the amount varying by source and participant.

From the germline V gene (reference sequence), CDR1 is LNHNV and CDR2 is YYDKDF. Relative to germline, V is 5 bases shorter and J is 4 bases shorter, with 9 bases between their ends. There are 13 amino acids in the CDR3, from cysteine to phenylalanine inclusive. The entry retains the CDR3 DNA only, 39 bases that are in frame from base 1. This clone has more than one count but fewer than ten. Its antigen remains undetermined. Within one base of it there is no much larger clone, and no base qualities were kept. One collaborating source in Seattle enrolled patients during active infection and followed them longitudinally through the course of disease. The collaborating institutions used their own protocols to collect whole blood in K2EDTA tubes. For TCRbeta analysis, collaborators shipped samples as frozen whole blood, isolated PBMCs, or DNA extracted from either of those sample types. The immunoSEQ Assay, a bias-controlled multiplex PCR, was used to amplify TCRbeta CDR3 regions from genomic DNA. The authors processed their data as follows. The number of nucleated cells in each sample was estimated from the amplification of reference gene primers within the assay. Sequence reads were collapsed and filtered to measure the absolute abundance of every unique TCRbeta CDR3 rearrangement. For each sample, productive Simpson clonality was calculated by taking the square root of Simpson's diversity index across productive rearrangements. TCRdb holds this immuneACCESS table with in-frame rearrangements only. Some clones are missing; in checked studies, unresolved V genes explain under half, and the rest has no known cause. D and trimming were read from the DNA, whereas the V and J calls and clone size are those reported in that table. This sample lists roughly 500,000 clones; about 91% were detected once. Clones ranked in the top ten supply 0.75% to 0.9% of the sample.

The sequenced sample consisted of peripheral blood. The receptor was derived from a young man with COVID-19, enrolled during active disease. This chain joins TRBV15 to TRBJ1-5; matching of 5 bases hints at TRBD1 as the D gene. The DNA sequence is given as TGTGCCACCAGCGACGACAGTAATCAGCCCCAGCATTTT. Its product reads: CATSDDSNQPQHF.